The sequence of this T cell receptor (beta chain) was determined in a study of CD8 T cells in ankylosing spondylitis. Study findings and constraints: Clones linked to disease, bearing a CD8+ phenotype, were relatively rare in peripheral blood.

TCRdb used MiXCR to reprocess the 5' RACE reads, holding one entry per CDR3 protein. The sample lists some 90,000 distinct CDR3 sequences; around 26% were seen once. J lost 7 bases, V lost 0 bases, and 4 bases had no gene match. CDR3 size: 15 residues. Germline loops: CDR1 SGHRS, CDR2 YFSETQ. As concerns this clonotype: What it binds is not known.

The TCR comes from a male donor with ankylosing spondylitis or in good health (not recorded which). This rearrangement joins TRBV5-1 to TRBJ2-1, with TRBD1 matching over 10 bases. Sample: blood, either unsorted or a sorted T cell fraction (not recorded which). CDR3: CASSLEGGQGNEQFF. CDR3 bases: TGCGCCAGCAGCTTGGAAGGGGGACAGGGGAATGAGCAGTTCTTC.